The present T cell receptor beta chain was sequenced within a study of T-cell memory formation after mild COVID-19. In its sample, this clonotype was seen many times. The CDR3 is made up of 16 amino acids. The germline CDR1 and CDR2 sequences are SGHRS and YFSETQ. Between the trimmed V and J ends, which lost 4 bases and 4 bases, there was a span of 19 bases. One entry per CDR3 protein results from TCRdb running MiXCR on the 5' RACE reads. The sample yields 290,000 or so distinct CDR3 sequences, less than 20% seen once. The V and J genes are TRBV5-1 and TRBJ2-3; D is possibly TRBD1 or TRBD2 (5 bases each). The origin of this receptor is a man aged 18 to 35 who had mild COVID-19 (a few samples of this study predate the infection). Cell type and time point are not known. Sequences were obtained from PBMCs or a T cell subset sorted from them (not recorded which). The CDR3 spells CASSRTGPGAADTQYF. DNA for the CDR3: TGCGCCAGCAGCAGAACGGGCCCCGGGGCGGCAGATACGCAGTATTTT.